This T cell receptor beta chain was found in a study of beta chain features in type 1 diabetes. Study information: Cells sorted and examined across all samples totaled 107,917,701. Whole-study results and caveats: All four CD4+ subsets from Type 1 diabetes patients carried moderately but significantly shorter TCRB CDR3s. Sampled from patients, naive, central memory and Treg TCRB repertoires appeared more similar than those sampled from healthy donors.

To note about this clone: Its target is not known.

The germline gives CDR1 MNHEY, CDR2 SMNVEV (reference sequence). The CDR3 length is 15 residues. The germline V and J ends were trimmed by 4 bases and 5 bases, with 17 bases remaining between them. The investigators reverse transcribed all of the isolated RNA, so they sequenced expressed TCRB transcripts. Using immunoSEQ multiplex PCR, the repertoire was profiled, and TCRdb retains in-frame clones only, with some absent. The sample lists some 410,000 clones, about an eighth occurring once. The TCR was taken from a woman in her late teens or twenties in good health. Sequenced material: naive CD4+ T cells from blood. The V and J genes are TRBV27 and TRBJ2-5; D unresolved. The CDR3 DNA reads as TGTGCCAGCAGTTCCAAACCCTTGCTGCCGGAGACCCAGTACTTC. Translating gives CASSSKPLLPETQYF.